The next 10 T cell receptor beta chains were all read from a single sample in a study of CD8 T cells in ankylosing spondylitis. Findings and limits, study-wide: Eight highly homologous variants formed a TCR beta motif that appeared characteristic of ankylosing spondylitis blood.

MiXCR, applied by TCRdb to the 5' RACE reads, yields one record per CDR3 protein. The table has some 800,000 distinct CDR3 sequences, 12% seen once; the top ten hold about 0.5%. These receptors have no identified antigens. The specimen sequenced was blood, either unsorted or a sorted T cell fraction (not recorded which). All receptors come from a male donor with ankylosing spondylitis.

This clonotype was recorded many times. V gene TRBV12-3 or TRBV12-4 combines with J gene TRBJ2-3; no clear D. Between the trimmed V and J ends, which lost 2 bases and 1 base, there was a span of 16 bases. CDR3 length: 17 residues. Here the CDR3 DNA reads TGTGCCAGCAGTTTAAGGTTCGGCCCTGGGGGCACAGATACGCAGTATTTT. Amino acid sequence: CASSLRFGPGGTDTQYF.

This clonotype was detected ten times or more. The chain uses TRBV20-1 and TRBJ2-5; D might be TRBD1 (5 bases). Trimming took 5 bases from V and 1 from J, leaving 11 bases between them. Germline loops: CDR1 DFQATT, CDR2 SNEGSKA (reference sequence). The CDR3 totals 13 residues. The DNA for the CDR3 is TGCAGTGCTTGGACATCCACCCAAGAGACCCAGTACTTC. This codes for CSAWTSTQETQYF.

The CDR3 region is CSARDIKQGNTGELFF. Written as DNA, the CDR3 is TGCAGTGCTAGAGATATAAAACAGGGTAACACCGGGGAGCTGTTTTTT. The V call is TRBV20-1, the J call TRBJ2-2; possible D gene TRBD1, 6 bases. The CDR3 sequence is 16 residues long. Germline CDR1 is DFQATT and CDR2 is SNEGSKA (reference sequence). With 0 bases removed from V and 2 bases from J, the gap between germline ends came to 13 bases.

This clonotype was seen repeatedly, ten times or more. CDR3 residues: CASRGKQSSYNEQFF. The CDR3 DNA sequence: TGCGCCAGCAGAGGGAAACAAAGCTCCTACAATGAGCAGTTCTTC. The rearrangement joins TRBV5-1 to TRBJ2-1; no definite D call. V shed 5 bases and J shed 0 bases, with 12 bases lying between them. This CDR3 comprises 15 residues. Germline CDR1 reads SGHRS; CDR2 reads YFSETQ.

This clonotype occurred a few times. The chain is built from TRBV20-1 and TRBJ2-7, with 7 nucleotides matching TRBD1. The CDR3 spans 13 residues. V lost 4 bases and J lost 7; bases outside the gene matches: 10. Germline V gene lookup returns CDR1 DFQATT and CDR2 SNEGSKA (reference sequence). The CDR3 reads CSAKHRGGLEQYF. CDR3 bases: TGCAGTGCTAAACACAGGGGTGGGCTTGAGCAGTACTTC.

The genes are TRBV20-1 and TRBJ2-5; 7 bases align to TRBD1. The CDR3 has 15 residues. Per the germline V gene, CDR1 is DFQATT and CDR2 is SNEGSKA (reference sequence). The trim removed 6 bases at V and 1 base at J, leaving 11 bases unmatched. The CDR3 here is CSATQGWGPQETQYF. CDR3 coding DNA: TGCAGTGCCACACAGGGGTGGGGTCCCCAAGAGACCCAGTACTTC.

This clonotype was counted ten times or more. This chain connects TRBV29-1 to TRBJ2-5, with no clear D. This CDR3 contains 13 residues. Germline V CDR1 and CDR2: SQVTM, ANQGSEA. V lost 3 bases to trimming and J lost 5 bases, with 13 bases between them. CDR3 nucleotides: TGCAGCGTTGATTTTTCAGGCGGCGAGACCCAGTACTTC. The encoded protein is CSVDFSGGETQYF.

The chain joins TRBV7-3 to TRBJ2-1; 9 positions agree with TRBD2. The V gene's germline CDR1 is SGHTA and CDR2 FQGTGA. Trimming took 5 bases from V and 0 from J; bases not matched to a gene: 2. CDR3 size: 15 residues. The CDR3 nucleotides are TGTGCCAGCAGCGCTAGCGGGATCTCCTACAATGAGCAGTTCTTC. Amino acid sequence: CASSASGISYNEQFF.

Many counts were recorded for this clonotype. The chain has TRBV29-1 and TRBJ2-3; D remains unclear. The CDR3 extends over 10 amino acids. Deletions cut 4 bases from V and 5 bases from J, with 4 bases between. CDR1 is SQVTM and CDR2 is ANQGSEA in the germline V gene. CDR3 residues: CSVGEDTQYF. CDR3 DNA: TGCAGCGTTGGAGAAGATACGCAGTATTTT.

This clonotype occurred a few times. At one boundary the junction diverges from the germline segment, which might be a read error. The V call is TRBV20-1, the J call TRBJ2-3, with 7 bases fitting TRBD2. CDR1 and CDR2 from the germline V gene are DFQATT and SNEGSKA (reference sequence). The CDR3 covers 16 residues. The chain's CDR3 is CSARDMGRGSADTLYF. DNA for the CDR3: TGCAGTGCTAGAGATATGGGGCGGGGGAGCGCAGATACGCTGTATTTT.